The 8 T cell receptor beta chains listed next were all sequenced from one sample in a study of cytomegalovirus exposure and HLA in healthy donors. The PCR had 60 Vbeta and 13 Jbeta primers. Measured with immunoSEQ multiplex PCR; TCRdb has only the in-frame clones, and not every one. The table includes around 190,000 clones, about three quarters detected once. Sequencing input: PBMCs. The source of these receptors is a middle-aged man in good health and CMV-seronegative.

J is TRBJ1-1 and V is TRBV7-2; D uncertain. Germline CDR1 reads SGHTA; CDR2 reads FQGNSA. This CDR3 spans 16 amino acids. Trimming shortened V by 1 base and J by 1 base, and 13 bases separated the two germline ends. The CDR3 coding sequence is TGTGCCAGCAGCTTAGTACTTGGCAGGTCGAACACTGAAGCTTTCTTT. Residues: CASSLVLGRSNTEAFF.

V and J are TRBV11-2 and TRBJ2-3; perhaps TRBD2 as D (5 bases). The CDR3 sequence is 14 residues long. The V gene's germline CDR1 is SGHAT and CDR2 FQNNGV. Trimming took off 7 bases at V and 2 bases at J, with 13 bases between the two ends. CDR3 DNA sequence: TGTGCCAGCACCTCTGGACTTAACACAGATACGCAGTATTTT. Translating gives CASTSGLNTDTQYF.

The chain combines TRBV9 with TRBJ2-3; TRBD2 matches at 8 bases. Germline values: CDR1 SGDLS, CDR2 YYNGEE. The CDR3 spans 16 residues. Trimming removed 0 bases from V and 5 bases from J; junction bases left unmatched: 8. CDR3 sequence (DNA): TGTGCCAGCAGCGTAGAACTAGCGGCATTAGGAGATACGCAGTATTTT. Translated, it gives CASSVELAALGDTQYF.

The V call is TRBV10-3, the J call TRBJ1-4; TRBD1 agrees at 12 bases. The J segment lost 4 bases and the V segment lost 9 bases, leaving 3 bases of the junction unmatched. Germline CDR1 ENHRY, CDR2 SYGVKD. This CDR3 contains 14 residues. CDR3 residues: CAIGTGGINEKLFF. The CDR3 DNA follows: TGTGCCATAGGGACAGGGGGCATTAATGAAAAACTGTTTTTT.

The chain links TRBV7-2 to TRBJ2-1, with 7 bases that match TRBD1. The CDR3 runs 13 residues. The trim removed 6 bases at V and 7 bases at J, leaving 6 bases unmatched. Germline CDR1 reads SGHTA; CDR2 reads FQGNSA. As DNA, the CDR3 is TGTGCCAGCAGGAGACAGGGATTGAATGAGCAGTTCTTC. This encodes CASRRQGLNEQFF. The full variable domain, rest sourced from reference TRBV7-2 and TRBJ2-1, is GAGVSQSPSNKVTEKGKDVELRCDPISGHTALYWYRQSLGQGLEFLIYFQGNSAPDKSGLPSDRFSAERTGGSVSTLTIQRTQQEDSAVYLCASRRQGLNEQFFGPGTRLTVL.

This clone was counted only a few times. This chain connects TRBV19 to TRBJ2-1, with 9 positions matching TRBD2. Trimming removed 8 bases from V and 3 bases from J; junction bases left unmatched: 8. The CDR3 runs 15 residues. Per germline, CDR1 LNHDA and CDR2 SQIVND (reference sequence). The CDR3 loop reads CASGAGGLGYNEQFF. The CDR3, as DNA: TGTGCCAGTGGGGCGGGGGGGCTAGGCTACAATGAGCAGTTCTTC.

V and J are TRBV2 and TRBJ1-2; 7 bases match TRBD1. The CDR3 consists of 15 residues. J gave up 4 bases and V 1 base, and 6 bases lay outside the gene matches. Germline CDR1 and CDR2: SNHLY and FYNNEI. CDR3 bases: TGTGCCAGCAGTGAAGGTCCAGGGGGAATCTATGGCTACACCTTC. Protein sequence: CASSEGPGGIYGYTF. Full variable domain (rest looked up from reference TRBV2 and TRBJ1-2): EPEVTQTPSHQVTQMGQEVILRCVPISNHLYFYWYRQILGQKVEFLVSFYNNEISEKSEIFDDQFSVERPDGSNFTLKIRSTKLEDSAMYFCASSEGPGGIYGYTFGSGTRLTVV.

V and J are TRBV27 and TRBJ1-2; 9 bases agree with TRBD1. V trimming: 5 bases; J trimming: 7 bases; junction bases outside the gene matches: 14. Germline values: CDR1 MNHEY, CDR2 SMNVEV (reference sequence). There are 16 residues in the CDR3. CDR3 loop: CASSPHGTGKAAGYTF. In DNA form, the CDR3 reads TGTGCCAGCAGTCCCCACGGGACAGGGAAGGCCGCTGGCTACACCTTC.